What follows are 29 T cell receptor beta chains derived from one specimen sequenced in a study of blood T cell repertoires in COVID-19 (dated by TCRdb to 2020 to 2021). Libraries were prepared through the immunoSEQ multiplex PCR assay. This immuneACCESS table, as held by TCRdb, lists in-frame sequences with V and J called but not all clones. Of the missing ones, under half trace to an unresolved V gene in checked studies; the others have no known cause. The sample data list around 230,000 clones, and roughly 83% of these were observed just once. Approximately 9.4% of the sample comes from the top ten. The sequenced sample was peripheral blood. These receptors all come from a woman of 80 years or more with acute or convalescent COVID-19.

The chain has TRBV18 and TRBJ2-5; 8 nucleotides line up with TRBD2. Germline assignment: CDR1 KGHSH and CDR2 LQKENI. V lost 1 base to trimming and J lost 2 bases; unmatched junction nucleotides: 6. The CDR3 spans 16 residues. The CDR3 is CASSPLAGGWQETQYF. CDR3 bases: TGTGCCAGCTCACCACTTGCGGGGGGTTGGCAAGAGACCCAGTACTTC.

The rearrangement links TRBV10-2 to TRBJ2-3; 9 nucleotides agree with TRBD1. V was clipped by 0 bases and J by 3 bases; unmatched bases: 4. CDR1 WSHSY and CDR2 SAAADI come from the germline V gene. The CDR3 runs to 16 residues. The CDR3: CASSESLGQGTDTQYF. The CDR3 DNA follows: TGCGCCAGCAGTGAGTCCCTTGGACAGGGGACAGATACGCAGTATTTT.

This rearrangement joins TRBV19 to TRBJ1-5; 7 bases are a match to TRBD1. V shed 1 base and J 3 bases; nucleotides not matched to a gene: 6. The CDR3 is made up of 16 amino acids. From germline, CDR1 is LNHDA and CDR2 SQIVND (reference sequence). The CDR3 DNA is TGTGCCAGTAGTATAGTTTCAGGGGGGAACAATCAGCCCCAGCATTTT. Translating gives CASSIVSGGNNQPQHF.

The rearrangement uses TRBV6-1 and TRBJ2-3, with 8 bases fitting TRBD1. Germline V lookup: CDR1 MNHNS, CDR2 SASEGT. After removal of 3 bases from V and 0 bases from J, the junction contained 2 bases not matched to a gene. The CDR3 is 15 amino acids. The CDR3, as DNA: TGTGCCAGCAGTGAGGGGGACAGGAGCACAGATACGCAGTATTTT. It translates to CASSEGDRSTDTQYF.

This chain joins TRBV29-1 and TRBJ1-2; 9 bases match TRBD1. With V trimmed by 3 bases and J by 1 base, 9 bases remained unmatched. The length of the CDR3 is 16 residues. From germline, CDR1 is SQVTM and CDR2 ANQGSEA. CDR3 sequence: CSVDQGQGLLNYGYTF. The DNA of the CDR3 is TGCAGCGTTGATCAGGGACAGGGACTCCTTAACTATGGCTACACCTTC.

The gene calls are TRBV2 and TRBJ2-7; 12 bases are shared with TRBD1. The germline V gene has CDR1 SNHLY and CDR2 FYNNEI. V was clipped by 8 bases and J by 6 bases; unmatched bases: 8. CDR3 length equals 14 residues. In DNA form, the CDR3 reads TGTGCCAGCTTGAGGGGACAGGGGGCTGGCGAGCAGTACTTC. It specifies CASLRGQGAGEQYF.

The genes are TRBV11-1 and TRBJ2-2; TRBD2 matches at 8 bases. The CDR3 consists of 16 residues. CDR1 is SGHAT and CDR2 is FQDESV in the germline V gene (reference sequence). Germline trimming cut 1 base from V and 6 bases from J; bases unmatched to any gene: 7. CDR3 nucleotide sequence: TGTGCCAGCAGCTTAGAGGCTAGCGGGTCGGCCGGGGAGCTGTTTTTT. Amino acids: CASSLEASGSAGELFF.

This chain connects TRBV2 to TRBJ2-4, with D tentatively TRBD1 (6 bases). This CDR3 is built from 15 residues. CDR1 is SNHLY and CDR2 is FYNNEI in the germline V gene. Between the trimmed V and J ends, which lost 3 bases and 0 bases, there was a span of 9 bases. CDR3 residues: CASSDDRQAKNIQYF. DNA for the CDR3: TGTGCCAGCAGTGATGACAGGCAAGCCAAAAACATTCAGTACTTC.

This rearrangement joins TRBV15 to TRBJ1-1, with 7 bases that match TRBD1. CDR3 length: 15 residues. Trimming removed 3 bases from V and 1 base from J; junction bases left unmatched: 5. The V gene's germline CDR1 is LNHNV and CDR2 YYDKDF (reference sequence). CDR3 in amino acids: CATSSRQGWNTEAFF. The CDR3, as DNA: TGTGCCACCAGCAGCCGACAGGGTTGGAACACTGAAGCTTTCTTT.

The chain carries TRBV28 and TRBJ1-1, with D perhaps matching TRBD1 (5 bases). This CDR3 spans 11 amino acids. Germline V CDR1 and CDR2: MDHEN, SYDVKM. V was cut by 6 bases and J by 11 bases, with 13 bases left in between. The CDR3 spells CASSLRAAAFF. The CDR3 region has the DNA TGTGCCAGCAGCCTCAGGGCGGCGGCTTTCTTT.

This chain uses TRBV3-1 (or the pseudogene TRBV3-2) with TRBJ1-1, with 9 bases matching TRBD1. V lost 5 bases, J lost 7 bases, and 8 bases stayed unmatched. CDR1 and CDR2 (germline): LGHDT, YNNKEL (reference sequence). The CDR3 extends over 14 amino acids. The CDR3 is CASSKDRGLGEAFF. CDR3 in DNA: TGTGCCAGCAGCAAGGACAGGGGATTGGGTGAAGCTTTCTTT.

The chain employs TRBV6-1 and TRBJ1-5, with no clear D. The CDR3 sequence is 13 residues long. The V and J ends lost 1 base and 11 bases respectively, with 12 bases between them. Germline V gene data show CDR1 as MNHNS and CDR2 as SASEGT. The CDR3 DNA sequence: TGTGCCAGCAGTGAAGAGGGTTACGGGGCCCAGCATTTT. Residues: CASSEEGYGAQHF.

The chain has TRBV27 and TRBJ1-6; D may be TRBD1 (5 bases). This CDR3 comprises 19 residues. Germline CDR1 and CDR2: MNHEY and SMNVEV (reference sequence). With 6 bases removed from V and 3 bases from J, the gap between germline ends came to 24 bases. The DNA for the CDR3 is TGTGCCAGCAGCCTTGGTGGGGGGAAGGCGAGTATCTATAATTCACCCCTCCACTTT. It is translated as CASSLGGGKASIYNSPLHF.

The genes are TRBV7-8 and TRBJ2-6; D is perhaps TRBD2 (7 bases). CDR1 and CDR2 from the germline V gene are SGHVS and FQNEAQ. The CDR3 covers 17 residues. V lost 3 bases and J lost 3, with 15 bases in between. The DNA for the CDR3 is TGTGCCAGCAGCTTCCCCAGGGGAGGGGTTGGGGCCAACGTCCTGACTTTC. Translated: CASSFPRGGVGANVLTF.

The chain uses TRBV2 and TRBJ2-3, with D perhaps matching TRBD2 (5 bases). Germline V gene data show CDR1 as SNHLY and CDR2 as FYNNEI. This CDR3 comprises 15 residues. Deletions cut 6 bases from V and 6 bases from J, with 19 bases between. This CDR3 is CASRGGLPTTDTQYF. CDR3 sequence (DNA): TGTGCCAGCAGAGGCGGGCTGCCAACTACCGATACGCAGTATTTT.

This sequence joins TRBV10-3 and TRBJ1-2; D is possibly TRBD1 (5 bases). Between the trimmed V and J ends, which lost 0 bases and 4 bases, there was a span of 12 bases. CDR1 ENHRY and CDR2 SYGVKD come from the germline V gene. The CDR3 consists of 15 residues. The DNA of the CDR3 is TGTGCCATCAGTGAGTCTGGGACTGGTATCTATGGCTACACCTTC. It codes for CAISESGTGIYGYTF.

V usage is TRBV10-3 and J usage is TRBJ1-2, with 7 nucleotides matching TRBD1. The J segment lost 4 bases and the V segment lost 3 bases, leaving 2 bases of the junction unmatched. The CDR3 extends over 13 amino acids. Germline CDR1 ENHRY, CDR2 SYGVKD. CDR3 coding DNA: TGTGCCATCAGTGAAACAGGGGCCTATGGCTACACCTTC. Translated: CAISETGAYGYTF.

This clone was detected a few times. This rearrangement joins TRBV27 to TRBJ2-2; D call uncertain. The V gene's germline CDR1 is MNHEY and CDR2 SMNVEV (reference sequence). V was clipped by 4 bases and J by 5 bases, with 8 bases between them. This CDR3 has 13 amino acids. The CDR3 DNA is TGTGCCAGCAGTTCTCAGGTTACCGGGGAGCTGTTTTTT. Protein sequence: CASSSQVTGELFF.

The chain uses TRBV28 and TRBJ2-7; 7 bases match TRBD1. The CDR3 spans 15 residues. V lost 7 bases and J lost 2; bases outside the gene matches: 11. Germline CDR1 is MDHEN and CDR2 is SYDVKM. In DNA form, the CDR3 reads TGTGCCAGCAACCAGAGACAGGGTGGGGCCTACGAGCAGTACTTC. Its translation is CASNQRQGGAYEQYF.

The chain employs TRBV5-1 and TRBJ2-5; TRBD2 agrees at 12 bases. The CDR3 contains 15 residues. V was pared by 1 base and J by 7 bases, with 5 bases of the junction left unmatched. The germline CDR1 and CDR2 sequences are SGHRS and YFSETQ. DNA for the CDR3: TGCGCCAGCAGCTTGCTGCCTAGCGGGGGGGGGACCCAGTACTTC. The encoded protein is CASSLLPSGGGTQYF.

J is TRBJ1-2 and V is TRBV6-1; 7 bases match TRBD1. CDR1 and CDR2 (germline): MNHNS, SASEGT. The CDR3 covers 16 residues. The trim removed 4 bases at V and 1 base at J, leaving 9 bases unmatched. The CDR3 DNA follows: TGTGCCAGCAGTGGACTTAGACAGGGTCTTAACTATGGCTACACCTTC. As protein: CASSGLRQGLNYGYTF.

The chain links TRBV15 to TRBJ2-1; the match to TRBD1 covers 9 bases. Unmatched junction bases numbered 7, after V lost 4 bases and J lost 9 bases. Germline-derived CDR1 and CDR2 are LNHNV and YYDKDF (reference sequence). CDR3 length: 14 amino acids. CDR3: CATSIWDREAEQFF. For the CDR3, the DNA is TGTGCCACCAGCATATGGGACAGGGAGGCTGAGCAGTTCTTC.

This clone was counted once. The rearrangement uses TRBV12-3 or TRBV12-4 and TRBJ1-1; D is uncertain. CDR3 length: 13 residues. V gave up 8 bases and J gave up 0 bases, with 10 bases separating them. The CDR3 DNA reads TGTGCCAGCGAGAGGAAGTTGAACACTGAAGCTTTCTTT. Amino acids: CASERKLNTEAFF.

The chain carries TRBV27 and TRBJ2-1, with 8 bases lining up with TRBD2. The germline V gene encodes CDR1 MNHEY and CDR2 SMNVEV (reference sequence). This CDR3 region has 17 residues. Losses at the gene ends were 1 base for V and 8 bases for J; bases not matched to a gene: 13. For the CDR3, the DNA is TGTGCCAGCAGTTTATTATCGCGGACGGGGGGGCCGTATGAGCAGTTCTTC. It encodes CASSLLSRTGGPYEQFF.

The rearrangement uses TRBV6-1 and TRBJ1-1; D remains ambiguous. This CDR3 has 14 amino acids. CDR1 and CDR2 from the germline V gene are MNHNS and SASEGT. Trimming cost V 2 bases and J 4 bases, with 11 bases left between them. Here the CDR3 reads CASSELGFGTEAFF. CDR3 bases: TGTGCCAGCAGTGAACTCGGGTTCGGCACTGAAGCTTTCTTT.

The gene calls are TRBV27 and TRBJ1-2; 7 nucleotides match TRBD1. Germline V gene sequence: CDR1 MNHEY, CDR2 SMNVEV (reference sequence). V gave up 1 base and J gave up 10 bases; unmatched junction bases: 15. There are 16 residues in the CDR3. The CDR3, as DNA: TGTGCCAGCAGTTTATTCCCGGGACAGTGGCCAAATTCCTACACCTTC. Encoded protein: CASSLFPGQWPNSYTF.

The chain recombines TRBV3-1 (or the pseudogene TRBV3-2) with TRBJ1-5, with D maybe TRBD1 (5 bases). The CDR3 is 14 amino acids. V was shortened by 1 base and J by 7 bases, with 11 bases between the two germline ends. The germline gives CDR1 LGHDT, CDR2 YNNKEL (reference sequence). This CDR3 is CASSQAGAQQPQHF. The DNA for the CDR3 is TGTGCCAGCAGCCAAGCTGGGGCCCAACAGCCCCAGCATTTT.

The chain joins TRBV7-9 to TRBJ2-3; D is undetermined. Between the trimmed V and J ends, which lost 2 bases and 5 bases, there was a span of 2 bases. This CDR3 is 11 amino acids long. CDR1 is SEHNR, CDR2 FQNEAQ, per germline (reference sequence). The CDR3 region is CASSLLDTQYF. CDR3 nucleotides: TGTGCCAGCAGCTTACTAGATACGCAGTATTTT.

This chain links TRBV4-2 with TRBJ2-1, with 9 bases aligning to TRBD2. V lost 3 bases, J lost 3 bases, and 6 bases stayed unmatched. Germline CDR1 is LGHNA and CDR2 is YNFKEQ. The length of the CDR3 is 16 residues. The chain's CDR3 is CASSHVAGALYNEQFF. The CDR3 region has the DNA TGTGCCAGCAGCCATGTAGCGGGGGCCCTCTACAATGAGCAGTTCTTC.